This T cell receptor beta chain is drawn from a study of Graves' ophthalmopathy and Graves' hyperthyroidism. The CDR3 length is 12 residues. The germline V gene encodes CDR1 SQVTM and CDR2 ANQGSEA. V shed 7 bases and J shed 9 bases, with 19 bases lying between them. The authors amplified TCR beta CDR3 regions, and they did so from RNA transcripts for repertoire sequencing. HTBI primers were employed in first-round RT-PCR, then a second-round multiplex PCR followed. TCRdb reprocessed the multiplex PCR reads with MiXCR, giving one entry per CDR3 protein. The sample holds approximately 1.2 million distinct CDR3 sequences; approximately 35% are singletons and the top ten take approximately 10%. Aged 18 to 65, the patients with hyperthyroidism had under 2 months' duration and were newly diagnosed.

The TCR was taken from an adult man with Graves' hyperthyroidism. The chain combines TRBV29-1 with TRBJ2-7; unclear D gene. The sequenced sample consisted of peripheral blood or thyroid tissue (not recorded which). CDR3 loop: CSADVFTDTQYF. The CDR3, as DNA: TGCAGCGCGGATGTGTTCACAGATACGCAGTACTTC.